Below, one T cell receptor beta chain is given with its context. These data originate in a study of long-term antiretroviral therapy in people with HIV. Sequencing relied on immunoSEQ assay v3.0, run at survey level. Measured with immunoSEQ multiplex PCR; TCRdb has only the in-frame clones, and not every one. Counted here are approximately 15,000 clones, around nine tenths occurring once; the ten biggest clones make up 7% to 10%. Trimming shortened V by 4 bases and J by 5 bases, and 9 bases separated the two germline ends. The CDR3 has 13 residues. Germline V gene data show CDR1 as SGHRS and CDR2 as YFSETQ.

The genes are TRBV5-1 and TRBJ1-4; a possible D gene is TRBD1 (5 bases). The sample here was unsorted PBMCs, taken 0.3 years after starting antiretroviral therapy. This receptor was taken from a man aged 55 to 70 with HIV. The DNA of the CDR3 is TGCGCCAGCAGCGGGGGAGCGAATGAAAAACTGTTTTTT. Translating it yields CASSGGANEKLFF. Full variable domain (rest looked up from reference TRBV5-1 and TRBJ1-4): KAGVTQTPRYLIKTRGQQVTLSCSPISGHRSVSWYQQTPGQGLQFLFEYFSETQRNKGNFPGRFSGRQFSNSRSEMNVSTLELGDSALYLCASSGGANEKLFFGSGTQLSVL.